The present TCR beta chain was sequenced within a study of identical twins. Only a few counts were recorded for this clonotype. Trimming shortened V by 4 bases and J by 0 bases, and 12 bases separated the two germline ends. The germline V gene encodes CDR1 SGHDT and CDR2 YYEEEE. The CDR3 has 15 residues. In TCRdb, the 5' RACE reads were re-called with MiXCR into one record per CDR3 protein. Here the sample spans roughly 280,000 distinct CDR3 sequences, more than 8% being singletons. These data are also associated with another study on yellow fever vaccine responses in identical twins. That paper states: Twins reportedly appeared to share part of their vaccine T cell response while keeping part individual.

Material for sequencing was CD8+ T cells sorted from blood. The sequence was collected from a woman between 18 and 30 years old in good health. The V and J genes are TRBV5-6 and TRBJ2-3, with unresolved D. The CDR3, as DNA: TGTGCCAGCAGCCCTCTAGTTACTAGCACAGATACGCAGTATTTT. It yields the protein CASSPLVTSTDTQYF.